The 26 T cell receptor beta chains below come from one sample, sequenced in a study of cytomegalovirus exposure and HLA in healthy donors. Primers included in the PCR were 60 Vbeta and 13 Jbeta primers. Measured with immunoSEQ multiplex PCR; TCRdb has only the in-frame clones, and not every one. Of about 87,000 clones listed, about 68% are singletons. The sequenced sample consisted of PBMCs. The receptors originated from a man younger than 40 in good health and CMV-seropositive.

This sequence joins TRBV6-5 and TRBJ2-1; 10 bases fit TRBD1. The CDR3 length is 16 residues. Unmatched junction bases numbered 4, after V lost 2 bases and J lost 3 bases. Germline V CDR1 and CDR2: MNHEY, SVGAGI. The DNA for the CDR3 is TGTGCCAGCAGTTACGAACGGACAGGGGGCTACAATGAGCAGTTCTTC. Protein product: CASSYERTGGYNEQFF.

This clone was detected a few times. The chain couples TRBV2 to TRBJ2-1; 7 bases are shared with TRBD2. The CDR3 sequence is 13 residues long. V dropped 5 bases and J dropped 5; count of bases not matched to a gene: 3. In germline, CDR1 is SNHLY, CDR2 FYNNEI. The CDR3 region is CASSWTRDNEQFF. CDR3 coding DNA: TGTGCCAGCAGTTGGACTAGGGACAATGAGCAGTTCTTC.

Of note for this clone: The same CDR3 can be traced to other DNA sequences in this sample. CDR3 DNA: TGTGCCAGCAGCTTAAGGGGCACTGAAGCTTTCTTT. This sequence encodes CASSLRGTEAFF. The chain has TRBV7-9 and TRBJ1-1, with D tentatively TRBD1 (5 bases). Germline assignment: CDR1 SEHNR and CDR2 FQNEAQ (reference sequence). The length of the CDR3 is 12 residues. With 2 bases removed from V and 4 bases from J, the gap between germline ends came to 5 bases. Based on the CDR3 plus reference TRBV7-9 and TRBJ1-1, the full variable domain is DTGVSQNPRHKITKRGQNVTFRCDPISEHNRLYWYRQTLGQGPEFLTYFQNEAQLEKSRLLSDRFSAERPKGSFSTLEIQRTEQGDSAMYLCASSLRGTEAFFGQGTRLTVV.

The gene calls are TRBV4-1 and TRBJ2-3; 7 positions match TRBD2. The J segment lost 2 bases and the V segment lost 0 bases, leaving 5 bases of the junction unmatched. Per the germline V gene, CDR1 is MGHRA and CDR2 is YSYEKL. The CDR3 runs 16 residues. CDR3 sequence: CASSQDWGGVTDTQYF. CDR3 bases: TGCGCCAGCAGCCAAGATTGGGGGGGGGTCACAGATACGCAGTATTTT.

In this sample, this clone turned up a few times. This CDR3 is CAISTGDQPQHF. CDR3 coding DNA: TGTGCCATCAGTACAGGGGATCAGCCCCAGCATTTT. V and J are TRBV10-3 and TRBJ1-5; 7 bases fit TRBD1. V dropped 5 bases and J dropped 5; count of bases not matched to a gene: 0. This CDR3 region has 12 residues. Per the germline V gene, CDR1 is ENHRY and CDR2 is SYGVKD.

This clone has only one observation. The chain links TRBV5-4 to TRBJ1-2; D is unresolved. The CDR3 has 15 amino acids. Trimming shortened V by 0 bases and J by 3 bases, and 12 bases separated the two germline ends. Germline CDR1 SGHNT, CDR2 YYREEE (reference sequence). CDR3 sequence reads: CASSLGFDTDYGYTF. DNA of the CDR3: TGTGCCAGCAGCTTGGGTTTCGACACGGACTATGGCTACACCTTC.

The V and J genes are TRBV10-3 and TRBJ1-5; 12 bases map to TRBD1. V shed 6 bases and J 5 bases; nucleotides not matched to a gene: 2. CDR1 ENHRY and CDR2 SYGVKD come from the germline V gene. CDR3 length equals 14 residues. The CDR3 DNA reads TGTGCCATCAGGGGACAGGGGGCGGATCAGCCCCAGCATTTT. This sequence encodes CAIRGQGADQPQHF.

CDR3 nucleotides: TGTGCCAGCAGTGAGCAGTACACTGAAGCTTTCTTT. Its protein product is CASSEQYTEAFF. The V call is TRBV2, the J call TRBJ1-1; no clear D gene. CDR3 size: 12 residues. Per germline, CDR1 SNHLY and CDR2 FYNNEI. The germline V and J ends were trimmed by 3 bases and 3 bases, with 5 bases remaining between them.

V usage is TRBV9 and J usage is TRBJ1-4; 7 bases agree with TRBD1. The CDR3 has 15 amino acids. The germline gives CDR1 SGDLS, CDR2 YYNGEE. V shed 3 bases and J 7 bases; nucleotides not matched to a gene: 9. The chain's CDR3 is CASSGSGTEGEKLFF. The CDR3 DNA follows: TGTGCCAGCAGCGGATCCGGGACAGAGGGTGAAAAACTGTTTTTT.

This clone occurred a few times. The V and J genes are TRBV11-2 and TRBJ1-6; tentative D call: TRBD1 (5 bases). In germline, CDR1 is SGHAT, CDR2 FQNNGV. The V and J ends lost 1 base and 5 bases respectively, with 21 bases between them. This CDR3 is built from 19 residues. CDR3 coding DNA: TGTGCCAGCAGCTTAGTACCCCTCCAAACGGGGGTTAATAATTCACCCCTCCACTTT. Encoded protein: CASSLVPLQTGVNNSPLHF.

This clone was picked up one time. The V call is TRBV27, the J call TRBJ2-7; weak D call: TRBD2 (5 bases). CDR3 size: 12 residues. Germline CDR1 and CDR2: MNHEY and SMNVEV (reference sequence). The V end lost 3 bases, the J end lost 7 bases, and 10 bases lay between the germline ends. This chain's CDR3 is CASSFLRGEQYF. The CDR3 coding sequence is TGTGCCAGCAGTTTCCTCCGGGGAGAGCAGTACTTC.

This chain joins TRBV2 and TRBJ1-2, with D possibly matching TRBD1 (6 bases). From germline, CDR1 is SNHLY and CDR2 FYNNEI. This CDR3 contains 14 residues. V lost 4 bases and J lost 4, with 13 bases in between. This chain's CDR3 is CASSGRTALYGYTF. Here the CDR3 DNA reads TGTGCCAGCAGTGGGAGGACAGCCCTCTATGGCTACACCTTC. Filled out from reference TRBV2 and TRBJ1-2, the complete variable domain reads EPEVTQTPSHQVTQMGQEVILRCVPISNHLYFYWYRQILGQKVEFLVSFYNNEISEKSEIFDDQFSVERPDGSNFTLKIRSTKLEDSAMYFCASSGRTALYGYTFGSGTRLTVV.

CDR3 in DNA: TGTGCCAGCAGCCAAGCGACTAGCGGGAGGACTACACTCTACGAGCAGTACTTC. Protein product: CASSQATSGRTTLYEQYF. The gene calls are TRBV4-2 and TRBJ2-7; 13 nucleotides agree with TRBD2. Germline V gene lookup returns CDR1 LGHNA and CDR2 YNFKEQ. The CDR3 has 18 amino acids. Losses at the gene ends were 1 base for V and 3 bases for J; bases not matched to a gene: 9.

The V gene is TRBV5-1, the J gene TRBJ2-5, with D unresolved. CDR1 SGHRS and CDR2 YFSETQ come from the germline V gene. This CDR3 spans 13 amino acids. Trimming cost V 4 bases and J 2 bases, with 9 bases left between them. This chain's CDR3 is CASSARLQETQYF. The CDR3 DNA sequence: TGCGCCAGCAGCGCACGGTTGCAAGAGACCCAGTACTTC.

The CDR3 DNA reads as TGTGCCTGGAGTGGCCACCGGGACAGCTATGGCTACACCTTC. Translated, it gives CAWSGHRDSYGYTF. The genes are TRBV30 and TRBJ1-2; 7 nucleotides line up with TRBD1. Germline V gives CDR1 GTSNPN, CDR2 SVGIG (reference sequence). This CDR3 has 14 residues. V was clipped by 1 base and J by 4 bases; unmatched bases: 6. Full variable domain (remainder filled in from reference TRBV30 and TRBJ1-2): SQTIHQWPATLVQPVGSPLSLECTVEGTSNPNLYWYRQAAGRGLQLLFYSVGIGQISSEVPQNLSASRPQDRQFILSSKKLLLSDSGFYLCAWSGHRDSYGYTFGSGTRLTVV.

This clone has only a few counts. CDR3 bases: TGTGCCAGCAGCCCCCTAGGGAGGACAAGCTCCTACGAGCAGTACTTC. Residues: CASSPLGRTSSYEQYF. The chain recombines TRBV11-2 with TRBJ2-7; D might be TRBD2 (6 bases). This CDR3 has 16 residues. Germline lookup yields CDR1 SGHAT and CDR2 FQNNGV. V shed 5 bases and J shed 0 bases, with 17 bases lying between them. The full variable domain, in which reference TRBV11-2 and TRBJ2-7 provide the parts outside the CDR3, is EAGVAQSPRYKIIEKRQSVAFWCNPISGHATLYWYQQILGQGPKLLIQFQNNGVVDDSQLPKDRFSAERLKGVDSTLKIQPAKLEDSAVYLCASSPLGRTSSYEQYFGPGTRLTVT.

The chain has TRBV15 and TRBJ1-1; a possible D gene is TRBD1 (6 bases). Germline lookup yields CDR1 LNHNV and CDR2 YYDKDF (reference sequence). Trimming shortened V by 5 bases and J by 3 bases, and 13 bases separated the two germline ends. This CDR3 is built from 14 residues. The CDR3 protein is CATSWGGQHTEAFF. The CDR3 DNA is TGTGCCACCAGCTGGGGGGGCCAACACACTGAAGCTTTCTTT. The entire variable domain, with the rest obtained from reference TRBV15 and TRBJ1-1, is as follows: DAMVIQNPRYQVTQFGKPVTLSCSQTLNHNVMYWYQQKSSQAPKLLFHYYDKDFNNEADTPDNFQSRRPNTSFCFLDIRSPGLGDTAMYLCATSWGGQHTEAFFGQGTRLTVV.

The V and J genes are TRBV6-5 and TRBJ2-1; 11 nucleotides match TRBD2. The CDR3 spans 15 residues. Trimming removed 6 bases from V and 6 bases from J; junction bases left unmatched: 7. Per germline, CDR1 MNHEY and CDR2 SVGAGI. The CDR3: CASSPGTSGGNEQFF. The CDR3 coding sequence is TGTGCCAGCAGCCCCGGGACTAGCGGAGGCAATGAGCAGTTCTTC.

The chain links TRBV28 to TRBJ1-3; D is perhaps TRBD1 (6 bases). This CDR3 region has 19 residues. The V end was cut by 6 bases, the J end by 2 bases, with 26 bases between. Germline values: CDR1 MDHEN, CDR2 SYDVKM. CDR3 protein: CASRSLGQIGVGPGNTIYF. CDR3 nucleotide sequence: TGTGCCAGCAGATCGCTCGGACAGATTGGTGTGGGCCCTGGAAACACCATATATTTT.

The chain carries TRBV19 and TRBJ1-5, with D maybe TRBD1 (6 bases). Germline assignment: CDR1 LNHDA and CDR2 SQIVND (reference sequence). V lost 8 bases and J lost 1, with 18 bases in between. The CDR3 contains 16 residues. CDR3: CASRYGGGGSNQPQHF. For the CDR3, the DNA is TGTGCCAGTCGATACGGGGGAGGGGGAAGCAATCAGCCCCAGCATTTT.

This chain links TRBV28 with TRBJ2-7; 8 bases match TRBD2. The trim removed 8 bases at V and 6 bases at J, leaving 30 bases unmatched. The CDR3 runs to 20 residues. Germline assignment: CDR1 MDHEN and CDR2 SYDVKM. The CDR3 sequence: CASLALAAGPSSGKEGEQYF. The DNA for the CDR3 is TGTGCCAGCCTGGCCTTGGCGGCAGGGCCGAGTAGCGGGAAGGAGGGCGAGCAGTACTTC.

The V call is TRBV5-1, the J call TRBJ2-1, with 11 nucleotides matching TRBD2. V dropped 0 bases and J dropped 4; count of bases not matched to a gene: 3. Germline CDR1 is SGHRS and CDR2 is YFSETQ. The CDR3 is made up of 16 amino acids. The CDR3 DNA is TGCGCCAGCAGCTTGGAGACTAGCGGGGAATACAATGAGCAGTTCTTC. Residues: CASSLETSGEYNEQFF. Complete variable domain (other parts from reference TRBV5-1 and TRBJ2-1): KAGVTQTPRYLIKTRGQQVTLSCSPISGHRSVSWYQQTPGQGLQFLFEYFSETQRNKGNFPGRFSGRQFSNSRSEMNVSTLELGDSALYLCASSLETSGEYNEQFFGPGTRLTVL.

This clone was seen a few times. In the same sample, other DNA sequences code for this CDR3. CDR3 in amino acids: CSVGTGQAFF. Here the CDR3 DNA reads TGCAGCGTTGGGACAGGGCAAGCTTTCTTT. V gene TRBV29-1 combines with J gene TRBJ1-1, with 8 bases fitting TRBD1. Looked up from germline, CDR1 is SQVTM and CDR2 is ANQGSEA. The CDR3 totals 10 residues. Trimming cost V 4 bases and J 9 bases; bases outside gene matches: 1.

The rearrangement uses TRBV11-2 and TRBJ2-1, with TRBD1 as a possible D gene (6 bases). This CDR3 has 14 residues. Between the trimmed V and J ends, which lost 2 bases and 5 bases, there was a span of 10 bases. Germline V gives CDR1 SGHAT, CDR2 FQNNGV. The CDR3 region has the DNA TGTGCCAGCAGCTTAAACAGGGAAAACAATGAGCAGTTCTTC. This codes for CASSLNRENNEQFF.

This chain uses TRBV27 with TRBJ2-5; D is possibly TRBD1 (6 bases). Per germline, CDR1 MNHEY and CDR2 SMNVEV (reference sequence). Trimming removed 2 bases at V and 4 bases at J, with 8 bases between. There are 13 residues in the CDR3. CDR3 region: CASSLQGTETQYF. DNA for the CDR3: TGTGCCAGCAGTTTACAGGGGACAGAGACCCAGTACTTC.

In DNA, the CDR3 is TGTGCCAGCAGAACAGGTTCGACCTACGAGCAGTACTTC. It yields the protein CASRTGSTYEQYF. This chain links TRBV6-5 with TRBJ2-7; tentatively, D is TRBD1 (5 bases). Germline CDR1 reads MNHEY; CDR2 reads SVGAGI. The V end was cut by 6 bases, the J end by 2 bases, with 11 bases between. This CDR3 spans 13 amino acids.